This T cell receptor beta chain was found in a study of shared T cell receptors in the human thymus. CDR1 SGHRS and CDR2 YFSETQ come from the germline V gene. Deletions cut 2 bases from V and 0 bases from J, with 12 bases between. The CDR3 has 16 amino acids. TCRdb's table, derived via immunoSEQ multiplex PCR, lists solely in-frame clones and lacks some. The sample lists over 60,000 clones, 90% to 95% occurring once. This clone was found once. The chain has TRBV5-1 and TRBJ2-1; unclear D gene. Sequencing used thymocytes. The clonotype comes from a human donor. The CDR3 loop is CASSFDTPSSYNEQFF. As DNA, the CDR3 is TGCGCCAGCAGCTTTGACACGCCGAGCTCCTACAATGAGCAGTTCTTC.